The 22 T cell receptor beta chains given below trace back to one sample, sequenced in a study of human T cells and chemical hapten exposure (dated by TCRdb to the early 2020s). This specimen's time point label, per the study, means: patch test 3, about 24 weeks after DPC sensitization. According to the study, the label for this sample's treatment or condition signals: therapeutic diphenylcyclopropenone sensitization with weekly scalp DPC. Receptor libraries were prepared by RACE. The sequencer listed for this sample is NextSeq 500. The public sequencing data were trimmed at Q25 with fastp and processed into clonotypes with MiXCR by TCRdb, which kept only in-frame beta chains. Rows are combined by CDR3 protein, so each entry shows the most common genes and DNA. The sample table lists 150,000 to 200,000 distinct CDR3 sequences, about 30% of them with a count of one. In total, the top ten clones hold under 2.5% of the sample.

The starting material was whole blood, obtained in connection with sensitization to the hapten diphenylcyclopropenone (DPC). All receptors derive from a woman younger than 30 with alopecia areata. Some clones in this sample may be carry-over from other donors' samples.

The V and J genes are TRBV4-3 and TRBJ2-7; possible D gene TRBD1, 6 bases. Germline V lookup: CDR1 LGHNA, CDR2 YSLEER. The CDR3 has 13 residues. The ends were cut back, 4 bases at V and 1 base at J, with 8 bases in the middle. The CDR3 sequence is CASSPQGSYEQYF. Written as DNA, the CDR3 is TGCGCCAGCAGCCCGCAGGGGTCCTACGAGCAGTACTTC.

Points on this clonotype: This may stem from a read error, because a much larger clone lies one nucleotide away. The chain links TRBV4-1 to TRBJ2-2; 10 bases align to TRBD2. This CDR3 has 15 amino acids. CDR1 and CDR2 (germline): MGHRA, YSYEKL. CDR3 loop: CPSSQAGGRTGELFF. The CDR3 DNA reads TGCCCCAGCAGCCAAGCGGGAGGGCGGACCGGGGAGCTGTTTTTT.

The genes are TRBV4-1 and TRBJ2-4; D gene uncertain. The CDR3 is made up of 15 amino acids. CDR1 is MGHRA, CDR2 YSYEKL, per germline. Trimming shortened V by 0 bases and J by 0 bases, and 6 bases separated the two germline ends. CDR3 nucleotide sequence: TGCGCCAGCAGCCAAGAGAGGAGAGCCAAAAACATTCAGTACTTC. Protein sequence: CASSQERRAKNIQYF.

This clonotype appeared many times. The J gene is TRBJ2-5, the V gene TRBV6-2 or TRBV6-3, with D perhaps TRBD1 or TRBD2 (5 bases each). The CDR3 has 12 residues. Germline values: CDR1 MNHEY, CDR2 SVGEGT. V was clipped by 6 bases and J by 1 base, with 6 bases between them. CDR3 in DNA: TGTGCCAGCAGGAGGGGCCAAGAGACCCAGTACTTC. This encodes CASRRGQETQYF.

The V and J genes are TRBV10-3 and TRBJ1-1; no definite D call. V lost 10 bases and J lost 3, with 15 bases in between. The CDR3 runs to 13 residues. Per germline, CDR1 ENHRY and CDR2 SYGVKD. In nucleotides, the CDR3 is TGTGCCACCTCGTCCGATGGGTACACTGAAGCTTTCTTT. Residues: CATSSDGYTEAFF.

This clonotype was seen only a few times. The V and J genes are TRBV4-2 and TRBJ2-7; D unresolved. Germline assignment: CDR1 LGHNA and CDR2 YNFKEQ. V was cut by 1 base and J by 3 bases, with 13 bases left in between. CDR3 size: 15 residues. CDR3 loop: CASSQGLGSSYEQYF. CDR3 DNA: TGTGCCAGCAGCCAAGGACTTGGTTCCAGCTACGAGCAGTACTTC.

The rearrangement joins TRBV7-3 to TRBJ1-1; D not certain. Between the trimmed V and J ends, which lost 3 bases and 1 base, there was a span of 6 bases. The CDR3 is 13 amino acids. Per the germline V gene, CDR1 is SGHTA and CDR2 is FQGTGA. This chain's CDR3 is CASSFSRNTEAFF. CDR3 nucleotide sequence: TGTGCCAGCAGCTTTTCCAGGAACACTGAAGCTTTCTTT.

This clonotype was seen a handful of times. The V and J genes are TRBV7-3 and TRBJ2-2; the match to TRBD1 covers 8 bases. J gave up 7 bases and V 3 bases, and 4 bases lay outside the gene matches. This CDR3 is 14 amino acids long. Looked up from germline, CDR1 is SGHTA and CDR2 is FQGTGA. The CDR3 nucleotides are TGTGCCAGCAGCTTGACAGGGGATGACGGGGAGCTGTTTTTT. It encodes CASSLTGDDGELFF.

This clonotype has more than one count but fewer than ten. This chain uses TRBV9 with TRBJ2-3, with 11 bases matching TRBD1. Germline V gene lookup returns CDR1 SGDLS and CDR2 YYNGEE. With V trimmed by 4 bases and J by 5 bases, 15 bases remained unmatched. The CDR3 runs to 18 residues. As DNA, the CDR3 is TGTGCCAGCAGCCTCTCCGGGACAGGGGGGCGGTTGGTAGATACGCAGTATTTT. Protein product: CASSLSGTGGRLVDTQYF.

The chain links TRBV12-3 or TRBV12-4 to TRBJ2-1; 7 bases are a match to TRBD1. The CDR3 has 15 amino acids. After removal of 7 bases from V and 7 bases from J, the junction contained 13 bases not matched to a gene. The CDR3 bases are TGTGCCAGCAAAGGGGGCATTGCTAGGTTGAATGAGCAGTTCTTC. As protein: CASKGGIARLNEQFF.

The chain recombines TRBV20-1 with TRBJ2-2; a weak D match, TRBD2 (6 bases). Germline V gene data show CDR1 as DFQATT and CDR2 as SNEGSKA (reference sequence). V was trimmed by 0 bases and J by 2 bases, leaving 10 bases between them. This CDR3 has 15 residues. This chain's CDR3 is CSARDGTFNTGELFF. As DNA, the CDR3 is TGCAGTGCTAGAGACGGGACTTTCAACACCGGGGAGCTGTTTTTT.

In DNA form, the CDR3 reads TGTGCCAGCAGCTTTAGGCCAAGCGGACAGAGTAATCAGCCCCAGCATTTT. This translates into CASSFRPSGQSNQPQHF. The V and J genes are TRBV7-2 and TRBJ1-5, with a weak D call TRBD1 (6 bases). Germline V gene data show CDR1 as SGHTA and CDR2 as FQGNSA. CDR3 size: 17 residues. V gave up 3 bases and J gave up 4 bases, with 19 bases separating them.

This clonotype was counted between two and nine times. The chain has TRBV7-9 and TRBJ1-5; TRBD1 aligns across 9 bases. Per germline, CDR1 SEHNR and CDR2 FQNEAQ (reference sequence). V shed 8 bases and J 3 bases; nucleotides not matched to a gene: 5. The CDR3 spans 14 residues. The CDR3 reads CASAGQGYNQPQHF. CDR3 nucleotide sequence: TGTGCCAGCGCGGGACAGGGCTACAATCAGCCCCAGCATTTT.

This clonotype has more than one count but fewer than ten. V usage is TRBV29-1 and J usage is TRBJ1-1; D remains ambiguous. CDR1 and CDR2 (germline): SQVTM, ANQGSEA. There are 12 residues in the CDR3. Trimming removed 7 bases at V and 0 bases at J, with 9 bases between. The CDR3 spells CSGRHLNTEAFF. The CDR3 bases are TGCAGCGGACGACACCTGAACACTGAAGCTTTCTTT. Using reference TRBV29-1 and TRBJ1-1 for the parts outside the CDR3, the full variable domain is SAVISQKPSRDICQRGTSLTIQCQVDSQVTMMFWYRQQPGQSLTLIATANQGSEATYESGFVIDKFPISRPNLTFSTLTVSNMSPEDSSIYLCSGRHLNTEAFFGQGTRLTVV.

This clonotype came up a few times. The CDR3 DNA reads as TGTGCCAGCAGATTGGACATCCGTACTCATTTT. Protein sequence: CASRLDIRTHF. V usage is TRBV2 and J usage is TRBJ1-5; D might be TRBD1 (5 bases). Deletions cut 6 bases from V and 16 bases from J, with 16 bases between. The CDR3 runs 11 residues. The germline gives CDR1 SNHLY, CDR2 FYNNEI.

CDR3 coding DNA: TGTGCCAGCTCACCGTGGGGGCTCGCTAACTATGGCTACACCTTC. Translated: CASSPWGLANYGYTF. The V call is TRBV18, the J call TRBJ1-2; possibly TRBD1 for D (6 bases). The CDR3 has 15 residues. Looked up from germline, CDR1 is KGHSH and CDR2 is LQKENI. V lost 3 bases to trimming and J lost 0 bases, with 11 bases between them.

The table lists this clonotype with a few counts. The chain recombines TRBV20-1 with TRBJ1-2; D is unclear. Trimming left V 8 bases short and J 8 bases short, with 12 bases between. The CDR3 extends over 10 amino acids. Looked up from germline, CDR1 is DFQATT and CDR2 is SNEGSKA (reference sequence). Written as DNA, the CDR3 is TGCAGTTCTCCGGGAGGCGGCTACACCTTC. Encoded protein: CSSPGGGYTF.

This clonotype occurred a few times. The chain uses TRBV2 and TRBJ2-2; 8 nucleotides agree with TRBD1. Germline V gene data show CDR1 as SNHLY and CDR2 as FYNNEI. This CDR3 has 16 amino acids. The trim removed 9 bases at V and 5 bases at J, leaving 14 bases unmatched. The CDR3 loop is CASRGQGAVITGELFF. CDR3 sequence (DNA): TGTGCCAGTCGGGGGCAGGGGGCCGTCATTACCGGGGAGCTGTTTTTT.

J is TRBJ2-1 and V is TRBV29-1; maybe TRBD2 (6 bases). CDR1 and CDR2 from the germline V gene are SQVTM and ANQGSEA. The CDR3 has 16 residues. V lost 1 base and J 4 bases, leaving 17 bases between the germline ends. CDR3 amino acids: CSVEGVGGERYNEQFF. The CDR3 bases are TGCAGCGTTGAAGGGGTGGGCGGGGAACGATACAATGAGCAGTTCTTC.

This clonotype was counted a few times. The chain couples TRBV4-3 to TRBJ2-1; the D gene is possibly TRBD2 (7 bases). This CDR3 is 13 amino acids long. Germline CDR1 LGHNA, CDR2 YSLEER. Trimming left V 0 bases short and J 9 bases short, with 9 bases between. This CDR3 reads CASSQDRGGEQFF. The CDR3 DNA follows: TGCGCCAGCAGCCAAGATAGGGGGGGTGAGCAGTTCTTC.

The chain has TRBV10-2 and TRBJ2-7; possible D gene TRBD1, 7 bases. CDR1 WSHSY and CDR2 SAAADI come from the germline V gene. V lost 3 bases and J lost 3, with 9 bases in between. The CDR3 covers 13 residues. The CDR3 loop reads CASSDRGVYEQYF. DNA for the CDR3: TGCGCCAGCAGTGACAGGGGGGTCTACGAGCAGTACTTC.

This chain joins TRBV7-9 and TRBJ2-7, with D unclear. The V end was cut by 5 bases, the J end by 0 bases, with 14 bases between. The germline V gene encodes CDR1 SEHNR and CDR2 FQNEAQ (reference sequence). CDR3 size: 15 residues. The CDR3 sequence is CASSGERPHSYEQYF. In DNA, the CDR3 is TGTGCCAGCAGCGGTGAGAGGCCCCACTCCTACGAGCAGTACTTC.